These 4 T cell receptor beta chains originate from one sample sequenced in a study of CD8 T cells in ankylosing spondylitis (dated by TCRdb to 2016 to 2017). The antigens of these receptors remain unknown. The library came from 5' RACE. The sequencer was an Illumina HiSeq 2500. TCRdb reanalyzed the raw reads on its own, using fastp at Q25 for trimming and MiXCR for clone calling, and kept in-frame beta chains. Here each entry gathers all rows of one CDR3 protein and keeps the most common genes and DNA. This sample gives approximately 540,000 distinct CDR3 sequences in total; approximately 12% of them show up just once. Approximately 6.2% of the sample belongs to the ten largest clones. Overall results and qualifications from the work: Blood from ankylosing spondylitis patients appeared to be characterized by a TCR beta motif composed of 7 to 9 highly homologous amino acid variants.

Specimen: blood, either unsorted or a sorted T cell fraction (not recorded which). The receptor source for this set is a male donor with ankylosing spondylitis.

The rearrangement links TRBV7-9 to TRBJ2-5; tentative D call: TRBD1 (5 bases). Germline-derived CDR1 and CDR2 are SEHNR and FQNEAQ (reference sequence). This CDR3 comprises 15 residues. Deletions cut 6 bases from V and 1 base from J, with 15 bases between. CDR3: CASRDPRQSQETQYF. The CDR3, as DNA: TGTGCCAGCAGGGATCCGCGACAGTCCCAAGAGACCCAGTACTTC. Based on the CDR3 plus reference TRBV7-9 and TRBJ2-5, the full variable domain is DTGVSQNPRHKITKRGQNVTFRCDPISEHNRLYWYRQTLGQGPEFLTYFQNEAQLEKSRLLSDRFSAERPKGSFSTLEIQRTEQGDSAMYLCASRDPRQSQETQYFGPGTRLLVL.

This clonotype was detected only a few times. The genes are TRBV20-1 and TRBJ2-2; D is unresolved. Germline V gene lookup returns CDR1 DFQATT and CDR2 SNEGSKA (reference sequence). The germline V and J ends were trimmed by 1 base and 6 bases, with 12 bases remaining between them. This CDR3 has 14 residues. The CDR3: CSARAPLNAGELFF. For the CDR3, the DNA is TGCAGTGCTAGAGCCCCCTTAAACGCCGGGGAGCTGTTTTTT.

This clonotype appeared many times. The V gene is TRBV12-3 or TRBV12-4, the J gene TRBJ2-1, with TRBD2 matching 12 bases. Trimming removed 6 bases from V and 4 bases from J; junction bases left unmatched: 4. This CDR3 is built from 15 residues. The CDR3 region is CASRSGTSGYNEQFF. The CDR3 DNA is TGTGCCAGCAGATCCGGGACTAGCGGGTACAATGAGCAGTTCTTC.

The chain employs TRBV18 and TRBJ2-2, with TRBD2 identical over 9 bases. CDR3 length: 16 residues. With V trimmed by 4 bases and J by 7 bases, 10 bases remained unmatched. Germline V lookup: CDR1 KGHSH, CDR2 LQKENI. The DNA for the CDR3 is TGTGCCAGCTCACAAAGCATAGCGGGAGTTCACGGGGAGCTGTTTTTT. Translation gives CASSQSIAGVHGELFF.